A selection of T cell receptor beta chains follows, all from one sample in a study of metastatic and nonmetastatic thyroid tumors. TCRdb re-clonotyped the PCR reads via MiXCR. The data contain 9,000 to 10,000 clones, approximately 11% of them singletons. The sample consisted of tumor tissue. The source is a female donor with papillary thyroid cancer or a benign thyroid nodule (not recorded which). Some clones in this sample may be carry-over from other donors' samples. CDR3s include the opening cysteine and the closing phenylalanine or tryptophan.

v_gene: TRBV7-9; j_gene: TRBJ1-6; CDR3aa: CASSLWGVKSPLHF
v_gene: TRBV5-1; j_gene: TRBJ1-1; CDR3aa: CASSWEGGNTEAFF
v_gene: TRBV28; j_gene: TRBJ2-3; CDR3aa: CAKGHPSTDTQYF
v_gene: TRBV6-1; j_gene: TRBJ1-2; CDR3aa: CASSILGANYGYTF
v_gene: TRBV20-1; j_gene: TRBJ2-5; CDR3aa: CSAIEETQYF
v_gene: TRBV11-2; j_gene: TRBJ2-3; CDR3aa: CASSAEVGLPDTQYF
v_gene: TRBV20-1; j_gene: TRBJ2-1; CDR3aa: CGAKGDRAFNEQFF
v_gene: TRBV5-1; j_gene: TRBJ2-1; CDR3aa: CASSLDPQSLYNEQFF
v_gene: TRBV6-2/TRBV6-3; j_gene: TRBJ1-2; CDR3aa: CASSPTQNYGYTF
v_gene: TRBV7-2; j_gene: TRBJ1-5; CDR3aa: CASSKDRGGNQPQHF
v_gene: TRBV7-9; j_gene: TRBJ2-2; CDR3aa: CASSPGGTNTGELFF
v_gene: TRBV7-9; j_gene: TRBJ1-1; CDR3aa: CDSSPGQLAFF
v_gene: TRBV2; j_gene: TRBJ1-4; CDR3aa: CASGTGTVEKLFF
v_gene: TRBV5-1; j_gene: TRBJ1-4; CDR3aa: CASKRTGFEKLFF
v_gene: TRBV5-4; j_gene: TRBJ2-1; CDR3aa: CASSQFGSYNEQFF
v_gene: TRBV2; j_gene: TRBJ1-1; CDR3aa: CASRALAQGRTEAFF
v_gene: TRBV20-1; j_gene: TRBJ2-5; CDR3aa: CSASISGSTETQYF
v_gene: TRBV20-1; j_gene: TRBJ1-1; CDR3aa: CSAQGAGTEAFF
v_gene: TRBV7-9; j_gene: TRBJ1-2; CDR3aa: CASSLAPQGRGYTF
v_gene: TRBV3-1; j_gene: TRBJ2-1; CDR3aa: CASSQGSSYNEQFF
v_gene: TRBV27; j_gene: TRBJ2-7; CDR3aa: CASSQGTGVTYEQYF
v_gene: TRBV28; j_gene: TRBJ2-1; CDR3aa: CASNLRQVFTEQFF
v_gene: TRBV7-8; j_gene: TRBJ2-1; CDR3aa: CATQRGGPLSEQFF
v_gene: TRBV20-1; j_gene: TRBJ1-5; CDR3aa: CSASYSTGGDQPQHF
v_gene: TRBV20-1; j_gene: TRBJ2-3; CDR3aa: CSASRRTGVGDTQYF
v_gene: TRBV28; j_gene: TRBJ2-1; CDR3aa: CASSFWLVGNEQFF
v_gene: TRBV30; j_gene: TRBJ2-1; CDR3aa: CAWSIAAYNEQFF
v_gene: TRBV12-3/TRBV12-4; j_gene: TRBJ1-3; CDR3aa: CASMDSSGNTIYF
v_gene: TRBV4-2; j_gene: TRBJ1-3; CDR3aa: CASSPRTGQGNTIYF
v_gene: TRBV3-1; j_gene: TRBJ1-2; CDR3aa: CASSQGRTGMDGYTF
v_gene: TRBV20-1; j_gene: TRBJ1-1; CDR3aa: CSASKAGVSTEAFF
v_gene: TRBV20-1; j_gene: TRBJ2-5; CDR3aa: CSASPLAGAQETQYF
v_gene: TRBV30; j_gene: TRBJ1-1; CDR3aa: CAWSPNRACGGAFF
v_gene: TRBV6-1; j_gene: TRBJ1-2; CDR3aa: CASSEPTLGAGGYTF